This TCR beta chain was captured in a study of CD8 T cells in ankylosing spondylitis (dated by TCRdb to about 2017). Broadly, across the study: T cell receptor beta repertoires were profiled in healthy donors and ankylosing spondylitis patients so that disease-linked TCR variants could be found. The full study cohort was made up of about 24 ankylosing spondylitis patients and about a hundred healthy donors. Peripheral blood samples were taken, and synovial fluid was additionally collected from ankylosing spondylitis patients. The investigation overall reported the following: Some TCR beta motif variants had previously been reported in synovial fluid and blood of reactive arthritis patients, which suggested common disease-initiation mechanisms. Blood from ankylosing spondylitis patients appeared to be characterized by a TCR beta motif made up of eight highly homologous amino acid variants. Significant enrichment of the disease-linked clones was reported in matched synovial fluid samples from ankylosing spondylitis patients. In peripheral blood, the disease-linked clones were found at relatively low frequencies and had a CD8+ phenotype.

Including cysteine and phenylalanine, the CDR3 has 15 amino acids. Only CDR3 DNA remains: 45 bases, in frame from the first base. The germline V gene sets CDR1 to MNHEY and CDR2 to SVGAGI. V has 3 bases trimmed and J has 4 bases trimmed; junction bases matching no gene number 5. Sequencing took place on an Illumina HiSeq 2500. Quantitative 5'-RACE with molecular barcodes was the method used to prepare the TCR beta libraries. Regarding the original processing steps: A new computational method based on a probabilistic model of VDJ rearrangement was used to identify disease-linked TCR variants. The public reads were quality trimmed at Q25 with fastp and then assembled into clones with MiXCR by TCRdb, keeping productive beta chains. For every CDR3 protein sequence, its rows merge into one entry that carries the most common genes and DNA. The V and J calls reflect TCRdb's pipeline rather than the authors' work. The sample includes about 240,000 distinct CDR3 sequences, with over 8.5% observed a single time. The ten largest clones take up 6.8% of the sample.

At least ten counts were recorded for this clonotype. What this receptor recognizes is not known. Base quality data are lacking; no much larger clone is found one base away. The V gene is TRBV6-5 and the J gene is TRBJ2-7; 11 nucleotides in the junction match TRBD2. The source material was blood, either unsorted or a sorted T cell fraction (not recorded which). This sequence was found in a male donor with ankylosing spondylitis or in good health (not recorded which). The CDR3 protein is CASSYFTSGGYEQYF. The DNA sequence reads TGTGCCAGCAGTTATTTTACTAGCGGGGGTTACGAGCAGTACTTC.